This T cell receptor (beta chain) was recovered during a study of Graves' ophthalmopathy and Graves' hyperthyroidism. Study results and caveats: Blood also carried most expanded thyroid clonotypes exceeding 0.001 frequency.

Amplifying from RNA transcripts, the study obtained TCR beta CDR3 regions. Second-round multiplex PCR came after a first-round RT-PCR that employed HTBI primers. TCRdb recomputed calls from the multiplex PCR reads with MiXCR, one row per CDR3 protein. The sample lists 740,000 or so distinct CDR3 sequences; 40% were seen once. Ophthalmopathy was moderately-to-severely active, CAS at least 3, NOSPECS at least 4, lasting under 3 months. Patients were diagnosed from clinical symptoms, serum thyroxine, TRAb, thyroid ultrasound and orbital computed tomography. Only one count was recorded for this clonotype. No antigen is known for it. Compared with germline, one end of the junction differs, possibly owing to a read error. Germline V gene sequence: CDR1 KGHSY, CDR2 FQNENV. This CDR3 is built from 13 residues.

The sequence came from an adult man with Graves' ophthalmopathy. The V and J genes are TRBV16 and TRBJ1-2; no clear D. The sample consisted of peripheral blood. The DNA of the CDR3 is TGCGCCAGCAGACCGCACAGAAACTATGGCTACACCTTC. Translating gives CASRPHRNYGYTF.